This entry concerns a single T cell receptor beta chain. This sample was included in a study of blood T cell repertoires in COVID-19. Trimming left V 0 bases short and J 2 bases short, with 14 bases between. CDR3 length: 16 amino acids. Germline V gene data show CDR1 as SGHRS and CDR2 as YFSETQ. Method: immunoSEQ multiplex PCR; TCRdb's copy keeps in-frame clones and lacks some. The table records about 83,000 clones, around 87% of them present only once. The chain combines TRBV5-1 with TRBJ2-5; no clear D. This clonotype originated in an elderly man with active or convalescent COVID-19. Sequenced material: peripheral blood. The CDR3 DNA reads as TGCGCCAGCAGCTTGGATGGGCTTGCAGCTCAAGAGACCCAGTACTTC. This sequence encodes CASSLDGLAAQETQYF.